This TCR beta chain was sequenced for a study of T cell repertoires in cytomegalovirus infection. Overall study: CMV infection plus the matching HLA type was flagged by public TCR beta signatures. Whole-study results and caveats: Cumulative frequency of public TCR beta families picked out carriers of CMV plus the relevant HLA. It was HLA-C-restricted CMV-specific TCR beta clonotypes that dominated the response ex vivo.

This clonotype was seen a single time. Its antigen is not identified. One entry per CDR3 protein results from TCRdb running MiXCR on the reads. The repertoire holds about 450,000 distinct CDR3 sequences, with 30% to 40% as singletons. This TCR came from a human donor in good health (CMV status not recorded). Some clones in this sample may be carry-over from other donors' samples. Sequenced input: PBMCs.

The CDR3 DNA is TGTGCCAGCAGTTCACTAGCGGGGGGCACCAATGAGCAGTTCTTC. Its protein is CASSSLAGGTNEQFF. The chain couples TRBV6-6 to TRBJ2-1; 12 nucleotides line up with TRBD2. The junction had 4 bases not matched to a gene; V was cut back by 4 bases and J by 6 bases. The CDR3 consists of 15 residues. Germline loops: CDR1 MNHNY, CDR2 SVGAGI (reference sequence).